This T cell receptor (beta chain) was sequenced in a study of blood T cell repertoires in COVID-19. Study-wide context: COVID-19 samples, acute and convalescent, were from the United States, Italy and Spain. T cells, B-cell-depleted T cells, or PBMCs provided the cDNA or gDNA that served as material.

How the authors handled the data: Researchers report that nucleated cell counts were estimated from reference gene primer amplification. TCRdb's table, derived via immunoSEQ multiplex PCR, lists solely in-frame clones and lacks some. V, J and clone size were drawn from that table, and D and trimming were deduced from the DNA. The profile shows hundreds of thousands of clones, roughly 89% of them singletons. Germline V gene sequence: CDR1 KGHSH, CDR2 LQKENI. The CDR3 loop spans 12 amino acids. V dropped 0 bases and J dropped 7 bases, with 7 bases sitting between them. What was sequenced was peripheral blood. This TCR was recovered from a woman younger than 45 with active or convalescent COVID-19. This chain connects TRBV18 to TRBJ2-7; D is perhaps TRBD2 (6 bases). CDR3 in amino acids: CASSPPGREQYF. CDR3 sequence (DNA): TGTGCCAGCTCACCACCGGGGAGGGAGCAGTACTTC.